A single sample is the source of the 9 T cell receptor beta chains below, sequenced in a study of T cells in tuberculosis. Thawed, overnight-rested PBMC were stained with GMM-loaded CD1B tetramer, viability dye and anti-CD3, then sorted. The CD1B tetramers carried C32 glucose monomycolate purified from Rhodococcus equi. TCRdb's copy holds only in-frame clones and misses some; the assay was immunoSEQ multiplex PCR. This sample has tens of thousands of clones, with approximately 91% found just once. Sequencing input: CD1b-GMM tetramer-negative cells sorted from PBMCs. These receptors all come from an adult woman with latent tuberculosis.

In DNA form, the CDR3 reads TGTGCCAGCAGTTTATCCGGGACAGGGAGTTTGCAGACCCAGTACTTC. It codes for CASSLSGTGSLQTQYF. This sequence joins TRBV27 and TRBJ2-5, with TRBD1 matching 9 bases. The CDR3 is 16 residues long. CDR1 MNHEY and CDR2 SMNVEV come from the germline V gene (reference sequence). After removal of 0 bases from V and 6 bases from J, the junction contained 8 bases not matched to a gene.

The genes are TRBV2 and TRBJ2-1, with 9 bases that match TRBD1. With V trimmed by 3 bases and J by 2 bases, 2 bases remained unmatched. CDR1 is SNHLY, CDR2 FYNNEI, per germline. The CDR3 spans 15 residues. CDR3 in DNA: TGTGCCAGCAGTGAGACAGGGGGTACCTACAATGAGCAGTTCTTC. Translated, it gives CASSETGGTYNEQFF.

The chain carries TRBV19 and TRBJ2-2; a possible D gene is TRBD2 (7 bases). CDR1 and CDR2 from the germline V gene are LNHDA and SQIVND (reference sequence). V was shortened by 7 bases and J by 1 base, with 16 bases between the two germline ends. The CDR3 is 16 residues long. CDR3 coding DNA: TGTGCCAGTACCCTTGCAAGGGGGGGGAACACCGGGGAGCTGTTTTTT. Translated: CASTLARGGNTGELFF.

The J gene is TRBJ1-2, the V gene TRBV10-1; possible D gene TRBD1, 6 bases. Germline V gives CDR1 WNHNN, CDR2 SYGVQD (reference sequence). Deletions cut 6 bases from V and 1 base from J, with 15 bases between. The CDR3 has 15 residues. The CDR3 loop is CASRASGHVNYGYTF. The CDR3 DNA is TGCGCCAGCAGGGCATCGGGACACGTTAACTATGGCTACACCTTC.

V and J are TRBV10-3 and TRBJ1-2; D possibly corresponds to TRBD1 (5 bases). The CDR3 sequence is 12 residues long. V lost 6 bases and J lost 4, with 9 bases in between. Germline CDR1 and CDR2: ENHRY and SYGVKD. CDR3 residues: CAISGDSYGYTF. CDR3 nucleotide sequence: TGTGCCATCAGCGGCGACAGCTATGGCTACACCTTC.

The chain has TRBV21-1 and TRBJ2-4; the table's TRBD2 call for D was not verified on the DNA. TRBV21-1 is designated a pseudogene. This CDR3 comprises 15 residues. The CDR3 DNA follows: TGTGCCAGCAGCAAAGACGCGGGGACCAAAAACATTCAGTACTTC. Translating it yields CASSKDAGTKNIQYF.

V gene TRBV7-9 combines with J gene TRBJ1-2; a possible D gene is TRBD1 (5 bases). Germline V CDR1 and CDR2: SEHNR, FQNEAQ (reference sequence). Deletions cut 4 bases from V and 3 bases from J, with 12 bases between. The CDR3 is made up of 14 amino acids. This chain's CDR3 is CASSSPLGDYGYTF. The CDR3 DNA follows: TGTGCCAGCAGCTCCCCCTTAGGGGACTATGGCTACACCTTC.

This clone appeared once. The chain couples TRBV7-6 to TRBJ2-3; TRBD2 is a possible D gene (6 bases). Germline CDR1 SGHVS, CDR2 FNYEAQ. V lost 1 base, J lost 6 bases, and 11 bases lay in between. This CDR3 comprises 14 residues. The CDR3 loop is CASSLGGGMDTQYF. The CDR3 region has the DNA TGTGCCAGCAGCTTAGGTGGGGGGATGGATACGCAGTATTTT. The whole variable domain, filled in from reference TRBV7-6 and TRBJ2-3, reads GAGVSQSPRYKVTKRGQDVALRCDPISGHVSLYWYRQALGQGPEFLTYFNYEAQQDKSGLPNDRFSAERPEGSISTLTIQRTEQRDSAMYRCASSLGGGMDTQYFGPGTRLTVL.

V is TRBV6-6 and J is TRBJ1-5; 8 bases are a match to TRBD1. This CDR3 has 14 residues. The V segment lost 6 bases and the J segment 4 bases; nucleotides outside the gene matches: 5. In germline, CDR1 is MNHNY, CDR2 SVGAGI (reference sequence). The CDR3 reads CASRKQGGNQPQHF. The CDR3 nucleotides are TGTGCCAGCAGAAAACAGGGGGGAAATCAGCCCCAGCATTTT.